This passage covers 6 T cell receptor beta chains from one sample sequenced in a study of CD8 T cells in ankylosing spondylitis. TCRdb analysed the 5' RACE reads with MiXCR anew, one entry per CDR3 protein. Here the sample spans hundreds of thousands of distinct CDR3 sequences, 10% to 15% being singletons. For these TCRs, the target antigens are not known. Findings of the study overall: The study identified a TCR beta motif of fewer than 10 highly homologous variants that appeared characteristic of ankylosing spondylitis blood.

The sequencing input was blood, either unsorted or a sorted T cell fraction (not recorded which). These receptors were obtained from a male donor with ankylosing spondylitis.

This clonotype was picked up a small number of times. The V and J genes are TRBV20-1 and TRBJ2-7, with 10 bases that match TRBD2. The germline V gene encodes CDR1 DFQATT and CDR2 SNEGSKA (reference sequence). CDR3 size: 14 residues. Trimming at V came to 5 bases and at J to 9 bases, leaving 13 bases not matched to a gene. CDR3 sequence reads: CSAPGLARTTGQYF. CDR3 DNA: TGCAGTGCTCCGGGACTAGCGCGAACGACTGGGCAGTACTTC.

As regards this clonotype: Since a much larger clone is just one base distant, this may be a read error. The chain carries TRBV5-1 and TRBJ2-1, with 8 bases aligning to TRBD2. CDR1 is SGHRS and CDR2 is YFSETQ in the germline V gene. The CDR3 loop spans 16 amino acids. J lost 0 bases, V lost 1 base, and 3 bases had no gene match. The CDR3 DNA is TGCGCCAGCAGCTTGACGGGAGGGTACTCCTACAATGAGCAGTTCTTC. Protein product: CASSLTGGYSYNEQFF.

The V gene is TRBV28, the J gene TRBJ1-2, with D uncertain. Trimming took 3 bases from V and 4 from J, leaving 9 bases between them. The germline V gene has CDR1 MDHEN and CDR2 SYDVKM. CDR3 length equals 13 residues. The CDR3 DNA reads as TGTGCCAGCAGTTTTCCAGGATCCTATGGCTACACCTTC. Protein: CASSFPGSYGYTF.

This clonotype was found a few times. The CDR3 region has the DNA TGCAGTGCTAGAGGCCTGACTAGCGGGGACTACAATGAGCAGTTCTTC. This encodes CSARGLTSGDYNEQFF. V usage is TRBV20-1 and J usage is TRBJ2-1; 11 bases match TRBD2. Looked up from germline, CDR1 is DFQATT and CDR2 is SNEGSKA (reference sequence). The CDR3 contains 16 residues. V lost 1 base and J lost 3; bases outside the gene matches: 5.

The CDR3 DNA is TGCAGTGCTAGAGCACTAGCGTCGGTAACAGATACGCAGTATTTT. This sequence encodes CSARALASVTDTQYF. The V and J genes are TRBV20-1 and TRBJ2-3; 7 bases agree with TRBD2. Trimming cost V 1 base and J 3 bases; bases outside gene matches: 7. CDR1 is DFQATT and CDR2 is SNEGSKA in the germline V gene (reference sequence). This CDR3 region has 15 residues.

The CDR3 spells CASSLPGQGYYEQYF. CDR3 DNA sequence: TGTGCCAGCAGCCTCCCGGGACAGGGGTACTACGAGCAGTACTTC. V is TRBV6-2 or TRBV6-3 and J is TRBJ2-7, with TRBD1 identical over 10 bases. From germline, CDR1 is MNHEY and CDR2 SVGEGT. The CDR3 is 15 residues long. J was trimmed by 3 bases and V by 6 bases; bases with no gene match: 8.